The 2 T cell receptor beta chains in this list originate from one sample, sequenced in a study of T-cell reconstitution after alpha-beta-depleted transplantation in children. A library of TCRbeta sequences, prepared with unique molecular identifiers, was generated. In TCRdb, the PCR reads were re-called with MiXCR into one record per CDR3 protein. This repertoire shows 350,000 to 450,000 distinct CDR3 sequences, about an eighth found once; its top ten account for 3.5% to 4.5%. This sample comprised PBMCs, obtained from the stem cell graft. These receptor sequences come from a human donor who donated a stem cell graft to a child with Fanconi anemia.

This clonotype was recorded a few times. DNA for the CDR3: TGTGCCAGCAGCTTGGTTCAGGGGCAGGGCTACAATGAGCAGTTCTTC. Protein: CASSLVQGQGYNEQFF. V and J are TRBV5-5 and TRBJ2-1; tentative D call: TRBD1 (6 bases). Germline CDR1 SGHKS, CDR2 YYEKEE (reference sequence). V gave up 0 bases and J gave up 3 bases, with 13 bases separating them. The CDR3 contains 16 residues. Drawing the rest from reference TRBV5-5 and TRBJ2-1, the complete variable domain is DAGVTQSPTHLIKTRGQQVTLRCSPISGHKSVSWYQQVLGQGPQFIFQYYEKEERGRGNFPDRFSARQFPNYSSELNVNALLLGDSALYLCASSLVQGQGYNEQFFGPGTRLTVL.

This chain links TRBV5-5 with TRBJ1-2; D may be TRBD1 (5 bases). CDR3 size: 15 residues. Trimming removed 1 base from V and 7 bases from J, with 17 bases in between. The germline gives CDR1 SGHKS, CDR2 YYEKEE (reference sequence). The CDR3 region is CASSLPGDARPGYTF. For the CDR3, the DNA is TGTGCCAGCAGCTTGCCCGGGGACGCCAGGCCTGGCTACACCTTC.